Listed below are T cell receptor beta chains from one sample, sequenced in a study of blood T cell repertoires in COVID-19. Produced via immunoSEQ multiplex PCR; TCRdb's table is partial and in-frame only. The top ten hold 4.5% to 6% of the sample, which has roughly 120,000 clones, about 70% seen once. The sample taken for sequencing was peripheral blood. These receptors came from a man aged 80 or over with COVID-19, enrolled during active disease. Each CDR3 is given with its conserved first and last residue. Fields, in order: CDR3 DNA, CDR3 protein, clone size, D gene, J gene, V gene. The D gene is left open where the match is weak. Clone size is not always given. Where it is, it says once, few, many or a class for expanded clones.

TGTGCCAGCAGCTTGGATGGCAGGGGGCAAGAGACCCAGTACTTC	CASSLDGRGQETQYF	.	TRBD1	TRBJ2-5	TRBV5-8
TGTGCCAGCAGCATCCCTGTTGCGCTAACTAATGAAAAACTGTTTTTT	CASSIPVALTNEKLFF	once	.	TRBJ1-4	TRBV7-2
TGTGCCAGTAGTGCTACAGGGGGAGACTACAATGAGCAGTTCTTC	CASSATGGDYNEQFF	medium-sized	TRBD1	TRBJ2-1	TRBV19
TGTGCCAGCAGCCAGGGACTGGATCGGACGATATATCCGCAGTATTTT	CASSQGLDRTIYPQYF	.	.	TRBJ2-3	TRBV5-6
TGTGCCAGCAGCGAGACAGGTTACGAGCAGTACTTC	CASSETGYEQYF	.	.	TRBJ2-7	TRBV7-6
TGTGCCTGGAAGGGACAGGGGGGCACTGAAGCTTTCTTT	CAWKGQGGTEAFF	few	TRBD1	TRBJ1-1	TRBV30
TGTGCCAGCAGTTGGGGGCGAGTATCCTACAATGAGCAGTTCTTC	CASSWGRVSYNEQFF	.	.	TRBJ2-1	TRBV28
TGTGCCAGCAGTTACTCACACAGGGGCGCAGATACGCAGTATTTT	CASSYSHRGADTQYF	.	TRBD1	TRBJ2-3	TRBV6-5
TGCGCCAGCAGCCCGGCCAAGGCGTTAGCGGGAAGGACAGATACGCAGTATTTT	CASSPAKALAGRTDTQYF	.	TRBD2	TRBJ2-3	TRBV5-1
TGTGCCACCCAAGCGGCGCGTGGTAGCAATCAGCCCCAGCATTTT	CATQAARGSNQPQHF	few	.	TRBJ1-5	TRBV24-1
TGCGCCAGCAGCTTGGGCGCTACCTACTCCTACGAGCAGTACTTC	CASSLGATYSYEQYF	.	.	TRBJ2-7	TRBV5-1
TGTGCCTGGACTAGGGGGACTAGCAAGGATGAGCAGTTCTTC	CAWTRGTSKDEQFF	few	TRBD2	TRBJ2-1	TRBV30
TGTGCCAGCAGCTCCGGTCCCTACGAGCAGTACTTC	CASSSGPYEQYF	few	.	TRBJ2-7	TRBV7-9
TGTGCCAGCATCATTGGGGCGGGGGTCCCCCACGAGCAGTACTTC	CASIIGAGVPHEQYF	few	TRBD2	TRBJ2-7	TRBV5-6
TGTGCCAGCAGCTTAGACGGTAGCGGGATCTACGAGCAGTACTTC	CASSLDGSGIYEQYF	few	TRBD2	TRBJ2-7	TRBV7-2
TGTGCCAGCAGCCTCTTGGGGGGGAGCTCCTACGAGCAGTACTTC	CASSLLGGSSYEQYF	.	TRBD2	TRBJ2-7	TRBV7-9
TGTGCCTGTAAAGAGGCGGGAGGGCCTGAAAATGAGCAGTTCTTC	CACKEAGGPENEQFF	.	TRBD2	TRBJ2-1	TRBV19
TGTGCCTGGAGTGTATTTAAGGGGTTCCTCCATGGCTACACCTTC	CAWSVFKGFLHGYTF	once	.	TRBJ1-2	TRBV30
TGTGCCAGCAGCTTCAGCTACAGGGAGACTGAAGCTTTCTTT	CASSFSYRETEAFF	.	.	TRBJ1-1	TRBV11-2
TGCGCCAGCAGCCGAAGCATAGTAAATCAAGAGCCCCAGCATTTT	CASSRSIVNQEPQHF	.	.	TRBJ1-5	TRBV4-3